This T cell receptor beta chain was identified in a study of T cells after yellow fever vaccination. At the level of the study: The SMART-Seq v4 Ultra Low Input method served to prepare the low-cell-number fractions. General study points: Most primary-vaccination clones recurred post-booster (roughly 96% CD4, about 90% CD8). Clonotypes found in both CD4 and CD8 compartments made up a small share.

In its sample, this clonotype was seen many times. Antigen: not known. Trimming took off 5 bases at V and 7 bases at J, with 19 bases between the two ends. CDR3 length: 15 amino acids. Germline V CDR1 and CDR2: SGHTA, FQGNSA. TCRdb ran MiXCR on the 5' RACE reads and lists one entry per CDR3 protein. The sample contains 250,000 to 400,000 distinct CDR3 sequences, 4.1% of which appear only once. The chain uses TRBV7-2 and TRBJ2-3; no clear D. This sequence was found in a man younger than 35 who received the YFV17D yellow fever vaccine. Sample: PBMCs, taken 5 days after the yellow fever booster vaccination. CDR3 amino acids: CASSPSIGAVHTQYF. The CDR3 bases are TGTGCCAGCAGCCCTTCGATAGGAGCAGTCCATACGCAGTATTTT.